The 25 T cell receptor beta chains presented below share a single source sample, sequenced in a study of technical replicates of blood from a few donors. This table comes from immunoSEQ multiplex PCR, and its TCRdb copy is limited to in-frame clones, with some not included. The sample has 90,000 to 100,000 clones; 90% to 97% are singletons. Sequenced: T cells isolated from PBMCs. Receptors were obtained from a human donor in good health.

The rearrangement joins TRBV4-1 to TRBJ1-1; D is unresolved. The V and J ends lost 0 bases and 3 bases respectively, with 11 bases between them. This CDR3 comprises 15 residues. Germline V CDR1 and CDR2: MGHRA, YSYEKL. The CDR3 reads CASSQDLGGYTEAFF. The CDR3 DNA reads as TGCGCCAGCAGCCAAGATCTGGGAGGGTACACTGAAGCTTTCTTT.

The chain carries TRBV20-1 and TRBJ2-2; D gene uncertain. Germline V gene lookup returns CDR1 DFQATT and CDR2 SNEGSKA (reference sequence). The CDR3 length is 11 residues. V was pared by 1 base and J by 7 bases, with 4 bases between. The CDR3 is CSARVVGELFF. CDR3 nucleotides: TGCAGTGCTAGAGTAGTCGGGGAGCTGTTTTTT.

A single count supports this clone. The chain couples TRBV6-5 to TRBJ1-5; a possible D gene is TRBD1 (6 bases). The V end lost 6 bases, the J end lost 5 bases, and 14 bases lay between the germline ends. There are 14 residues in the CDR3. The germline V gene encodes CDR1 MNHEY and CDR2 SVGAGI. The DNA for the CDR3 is TGTGCCAGCAGACCTACAGGGTCTTATCAGCCCCAGCATTTT. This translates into CASRPTGSYQPQHF.

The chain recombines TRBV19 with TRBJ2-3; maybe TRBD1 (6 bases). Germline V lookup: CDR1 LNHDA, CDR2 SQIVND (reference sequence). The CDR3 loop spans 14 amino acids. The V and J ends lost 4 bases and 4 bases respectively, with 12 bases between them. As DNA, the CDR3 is TGTGCCAGTAGTAACCAAGACAGGCCAGATACGCAGTATTTT. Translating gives CASSNQDRPDTQYF. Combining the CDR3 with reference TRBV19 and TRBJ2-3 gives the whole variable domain DGGITQSPKYLFRKEGQNVTLSCEQNLNHDAMYWYRQDPGQGLRLIYYSQIVNDFQKGDIAEGYSVSREKKESFPLTVTSAQKNPTAFYLCASSNQDRPDTQYFGPGTRLTVL.

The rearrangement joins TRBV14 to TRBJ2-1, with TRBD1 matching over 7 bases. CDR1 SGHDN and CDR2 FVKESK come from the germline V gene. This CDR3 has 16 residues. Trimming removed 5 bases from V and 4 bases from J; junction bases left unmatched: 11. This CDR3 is CASSVYAGTVYNEQFF. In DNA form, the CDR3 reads TGTGCCAGCAGCGTATACGCCGGGACAGTGTACAATGAGCAGTTCTTC.

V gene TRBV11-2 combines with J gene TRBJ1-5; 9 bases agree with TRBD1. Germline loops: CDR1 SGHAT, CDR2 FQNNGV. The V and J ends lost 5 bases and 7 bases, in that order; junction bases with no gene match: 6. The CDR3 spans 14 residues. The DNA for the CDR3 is TGTGCCAGCAGCCTGGACAGGGGTTACCAGCCCCAGCATTTT. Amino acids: CASSLDRGYQPQHF.

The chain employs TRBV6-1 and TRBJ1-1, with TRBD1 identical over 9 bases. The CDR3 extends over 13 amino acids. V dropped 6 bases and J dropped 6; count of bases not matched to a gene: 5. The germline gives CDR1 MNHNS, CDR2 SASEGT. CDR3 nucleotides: TGTGCCAGCAGAGTCACAGGGGGCCCTGAAGCTTTCTTT. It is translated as CASRVTGGPEAFF.

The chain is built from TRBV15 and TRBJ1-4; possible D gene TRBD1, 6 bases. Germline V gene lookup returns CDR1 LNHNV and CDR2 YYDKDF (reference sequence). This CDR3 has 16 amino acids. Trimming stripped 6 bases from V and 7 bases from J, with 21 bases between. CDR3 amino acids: CATRDSTGFYLEKLFF. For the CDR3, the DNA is TGTGCCACCAGAGATAGTACAGGGTTCTACCTTGAAAAACTGTTTTTT.

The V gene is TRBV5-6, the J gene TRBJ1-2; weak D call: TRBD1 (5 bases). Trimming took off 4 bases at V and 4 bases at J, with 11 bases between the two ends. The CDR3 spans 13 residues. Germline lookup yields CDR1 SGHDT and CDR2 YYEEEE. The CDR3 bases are TGTGCCAGCAGCGGCCCACAGGTCTATGGCTACACCTTC. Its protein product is CASSGPQVYGYTF.

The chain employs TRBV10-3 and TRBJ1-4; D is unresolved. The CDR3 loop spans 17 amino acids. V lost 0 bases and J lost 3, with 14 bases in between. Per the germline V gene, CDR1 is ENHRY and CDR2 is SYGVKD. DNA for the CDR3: TGTGCCATCAGTGAGTCTTTAGCGGATCGCCCTAATGAAAAACTGTTTTTT. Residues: CAISESLADRPNEKLFF.

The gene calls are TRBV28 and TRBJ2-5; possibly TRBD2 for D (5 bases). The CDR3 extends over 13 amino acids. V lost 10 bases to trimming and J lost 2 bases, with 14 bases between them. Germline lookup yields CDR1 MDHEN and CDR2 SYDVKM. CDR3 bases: TGTGCCATATCCTTAGCGACACAAGAGACCCAGTACTTC. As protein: CAISLATQETQYF.

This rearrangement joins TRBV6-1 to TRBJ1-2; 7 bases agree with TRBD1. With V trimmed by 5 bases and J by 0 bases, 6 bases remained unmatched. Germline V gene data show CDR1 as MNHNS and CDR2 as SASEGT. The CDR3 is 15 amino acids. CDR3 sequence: CASSSRGESNYGYTF. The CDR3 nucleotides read TGTGCCAGCAGTAGCAGGGGGGAGTCTAACTATGGCTACACCTTC.

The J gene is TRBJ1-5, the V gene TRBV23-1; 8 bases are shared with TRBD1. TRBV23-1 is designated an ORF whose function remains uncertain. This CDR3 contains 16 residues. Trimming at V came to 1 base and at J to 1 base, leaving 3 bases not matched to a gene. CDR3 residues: CASSQFGQGSNQPQHF. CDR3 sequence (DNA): TGCGCCAGCAGTCAATTCGGACAGGGAAGCAATCAGCCCCAGCATTTT.

The CDR3 reads CASSLGLTEGETQYF. The CDR3 coding sequence is TGTGCCAGCAGCTTAGGACTTACGGAGGGAGAGACCCAGTACTTC. This chain uses TRBV7-9 with TRBJ2-5, with D maybe TRBD2 (6 bases). In germline, CDR1 is SEHNR, CDR2 FQNEAQ (reference sequence). The CDR3 has 15 residues. The germline V and J ends were trimmed by 1 base and 4 bases, with 13 bases remaining between them.

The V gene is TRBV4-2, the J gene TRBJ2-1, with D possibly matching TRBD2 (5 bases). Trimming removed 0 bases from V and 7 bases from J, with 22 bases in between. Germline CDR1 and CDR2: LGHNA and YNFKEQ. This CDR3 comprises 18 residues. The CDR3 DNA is TGTGCCAGCAGCCAAGATCTAAGTGGGAGAGTAATGGGGAATGAGCAGTTCTTC. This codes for CASSQDLSGRVMGNEQFF.

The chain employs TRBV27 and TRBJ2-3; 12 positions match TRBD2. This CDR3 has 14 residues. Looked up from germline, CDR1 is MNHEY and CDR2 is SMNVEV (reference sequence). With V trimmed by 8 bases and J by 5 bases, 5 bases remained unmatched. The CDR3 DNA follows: TGTGCCAGCGGCAGACTAGCGGGAGAAGATACGCAGTATTTT. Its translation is CASGRLAGEDTQYF.

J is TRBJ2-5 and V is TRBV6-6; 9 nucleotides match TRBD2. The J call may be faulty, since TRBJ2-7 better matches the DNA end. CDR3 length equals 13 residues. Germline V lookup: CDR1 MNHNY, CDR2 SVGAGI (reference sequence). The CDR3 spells CASKRGESYEQYF. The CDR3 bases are TGTGCCAGCAAGCGGGGGGAATCCTACGAGCAGTACTTC.

CDR3 region: CASRLATGTGTLGQYF. Written as DNA, the CDR3 is TGCGCCAGCAGACTCGCCACCGGGACAGGGACCCTAGGGCAGTACTTC. The chain recombines TRBV5-1 with TRBJ2-7; 9 bases are a match to TRBD1. CDR1 and CDR2 (germline): SGHRS, YFSETQ. The junction had 18 bases not matched to a gene; V was cut back by 5 bases and J by 9 bases. The CDR3 covers 16 residues.

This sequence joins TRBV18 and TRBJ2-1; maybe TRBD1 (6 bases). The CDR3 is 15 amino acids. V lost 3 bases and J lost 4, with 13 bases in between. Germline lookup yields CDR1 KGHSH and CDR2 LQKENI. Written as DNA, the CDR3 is TGTGCCAGCTCACCGGCGCGACAGGAGTACAATGAGCAGTTCTTC. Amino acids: CASSPARQEYNEQFF.

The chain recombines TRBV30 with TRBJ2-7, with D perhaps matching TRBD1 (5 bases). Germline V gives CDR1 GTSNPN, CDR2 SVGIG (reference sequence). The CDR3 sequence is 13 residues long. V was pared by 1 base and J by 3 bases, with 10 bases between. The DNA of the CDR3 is TGTGCCTGGAGTGGAGACAGAGGCTACGAGCAGTACTTC. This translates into CAWSGDRGYEQYF.

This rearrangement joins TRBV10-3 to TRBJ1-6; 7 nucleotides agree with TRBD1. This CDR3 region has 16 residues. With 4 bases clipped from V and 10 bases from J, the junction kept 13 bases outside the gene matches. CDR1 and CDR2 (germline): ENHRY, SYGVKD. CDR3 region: CAISGTLDREISPLHF. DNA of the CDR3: TGTGCCATCAGTGGCACATTAGACAGGGAGATCTCACCCCTCCACTTT.

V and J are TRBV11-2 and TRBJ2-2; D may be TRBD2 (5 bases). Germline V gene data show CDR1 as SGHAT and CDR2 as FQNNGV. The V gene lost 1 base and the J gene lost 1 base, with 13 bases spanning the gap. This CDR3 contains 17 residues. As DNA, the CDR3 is TGTGCCAGCAGCTTAGTCGAGGGCCTAATGAACACCGGGGAGCTGTTTTTT. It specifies CASSLVEGLMNTGELFF.

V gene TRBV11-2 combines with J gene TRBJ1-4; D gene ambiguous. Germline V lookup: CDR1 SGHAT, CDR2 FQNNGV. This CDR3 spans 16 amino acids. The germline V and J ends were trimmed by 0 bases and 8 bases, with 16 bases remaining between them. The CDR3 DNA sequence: TGTGCCAGCAGCTTAGATAATTACGGTCCGGGGGAAAAACTGTTTTTT. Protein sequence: CASSLDNYGPGEKLFF.

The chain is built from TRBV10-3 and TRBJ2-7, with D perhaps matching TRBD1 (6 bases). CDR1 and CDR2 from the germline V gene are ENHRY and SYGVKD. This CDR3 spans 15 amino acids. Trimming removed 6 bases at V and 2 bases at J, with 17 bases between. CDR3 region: CAIRSSQGQTYEQYF. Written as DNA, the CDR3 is TGTGCCATCAGGTCAAGCCAGGGGCAGACCTACGAGCAGTACTTC.

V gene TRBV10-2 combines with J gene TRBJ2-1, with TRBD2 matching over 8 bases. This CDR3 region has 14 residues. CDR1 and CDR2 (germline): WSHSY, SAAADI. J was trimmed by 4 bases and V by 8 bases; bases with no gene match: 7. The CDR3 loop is CASGSGLGYNEQFF. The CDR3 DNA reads TGCGCCAGCGGATCGGGACTAGGGTACAATGAGCAGTTCTTC.